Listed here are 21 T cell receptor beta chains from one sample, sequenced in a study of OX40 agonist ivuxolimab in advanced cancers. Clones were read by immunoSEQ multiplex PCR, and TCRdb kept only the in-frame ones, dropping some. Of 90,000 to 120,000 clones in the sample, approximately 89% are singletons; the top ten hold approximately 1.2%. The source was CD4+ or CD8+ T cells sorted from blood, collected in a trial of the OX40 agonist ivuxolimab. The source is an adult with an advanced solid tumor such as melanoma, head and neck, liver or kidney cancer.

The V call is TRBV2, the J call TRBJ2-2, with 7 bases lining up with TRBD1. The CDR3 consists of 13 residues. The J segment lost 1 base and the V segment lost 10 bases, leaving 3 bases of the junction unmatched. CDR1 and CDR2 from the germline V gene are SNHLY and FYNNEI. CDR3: CAKGQLNTGELFF. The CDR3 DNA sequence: TGTGCCAAGGGACAGCTGAACACCGGGGAGCTGTTTTTT.

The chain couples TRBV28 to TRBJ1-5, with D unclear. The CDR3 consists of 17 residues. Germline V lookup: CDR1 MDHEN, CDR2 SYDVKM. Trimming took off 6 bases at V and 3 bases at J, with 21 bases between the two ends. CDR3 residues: CASSPLGGLGANQPQHF. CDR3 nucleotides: TGTGCCAGCAGCCCCCTTGGCGGATTGGGAGCCAATCAGCCCCAGCATTTT. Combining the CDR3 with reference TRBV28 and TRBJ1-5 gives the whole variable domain DVKVTQSSRYLVKRTGEKVFLECVQDMDHENMFWYRQDPGLGLRLIYFSYDVKMKEKGDIPEGYSVSREKKERFSLILESASTNQTSMYLCASSPLGGLGANQPQHFGDGTRLSIL.

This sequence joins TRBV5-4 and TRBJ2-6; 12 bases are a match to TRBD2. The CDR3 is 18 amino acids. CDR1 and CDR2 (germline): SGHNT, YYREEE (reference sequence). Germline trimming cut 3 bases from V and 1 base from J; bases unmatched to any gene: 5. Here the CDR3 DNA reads TGTGCCAGCAGCTCCCGACTAGCGGGAGTATCTGGGGCCAACGTCCTGACTTTC. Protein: CASSSRLAGVSGANVLTF.

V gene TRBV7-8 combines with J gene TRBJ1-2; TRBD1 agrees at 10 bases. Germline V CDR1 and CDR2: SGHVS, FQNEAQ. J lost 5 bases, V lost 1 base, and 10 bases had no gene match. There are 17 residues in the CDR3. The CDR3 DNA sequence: TGTGCCAGCAGCTTAGGAACTTGGGACAGGGGTTCTTATGGCTACACCTTC. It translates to CASSLGTWDRGSYGYTF.

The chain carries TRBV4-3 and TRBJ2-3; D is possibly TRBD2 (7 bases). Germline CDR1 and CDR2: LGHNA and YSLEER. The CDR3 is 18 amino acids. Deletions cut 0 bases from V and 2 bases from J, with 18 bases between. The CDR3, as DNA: TGCGCCAGCAGCCAAGACCCCATCGCGGGGGCGACCACAGATACGCAGTATTTT. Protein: CASSQDPIAGATTDTQYF.

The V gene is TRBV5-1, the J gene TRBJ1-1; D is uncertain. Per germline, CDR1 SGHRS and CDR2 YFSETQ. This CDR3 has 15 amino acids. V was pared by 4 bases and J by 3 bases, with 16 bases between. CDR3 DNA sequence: TGCGCCAGCAGCCTAGAGGACGGTCTATACACTGAAGCTTTCTTT. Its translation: CASSLEDGLYTEAFF.

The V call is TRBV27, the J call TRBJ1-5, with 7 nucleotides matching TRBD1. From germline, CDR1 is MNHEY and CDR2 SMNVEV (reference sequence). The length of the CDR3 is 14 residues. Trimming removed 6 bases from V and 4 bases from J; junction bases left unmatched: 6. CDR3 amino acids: CASSLRDSNQPQHF. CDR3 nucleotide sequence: TGTGCCAGCAGCCTCCGGGACAGTAATCAGCCCCAGCATTTT.

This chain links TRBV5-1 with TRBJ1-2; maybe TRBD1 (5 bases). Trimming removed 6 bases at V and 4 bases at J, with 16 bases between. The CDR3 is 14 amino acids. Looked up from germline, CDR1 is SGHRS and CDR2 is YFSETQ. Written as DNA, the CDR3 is TGCGCCAGCACCTGGGACTCCTTAACCTATGGCTACACCTTC. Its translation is CASTWDSLTYGYTF.

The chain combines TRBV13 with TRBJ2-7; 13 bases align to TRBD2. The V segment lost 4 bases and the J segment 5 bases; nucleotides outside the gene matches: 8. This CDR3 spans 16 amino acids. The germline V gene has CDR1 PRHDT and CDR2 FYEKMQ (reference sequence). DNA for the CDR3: TGTGCCAGCAGCTACCCCGGGACTAGCGGGATTAACGAGCAGTACTTC. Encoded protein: CASSYPGTSGINEQYF.

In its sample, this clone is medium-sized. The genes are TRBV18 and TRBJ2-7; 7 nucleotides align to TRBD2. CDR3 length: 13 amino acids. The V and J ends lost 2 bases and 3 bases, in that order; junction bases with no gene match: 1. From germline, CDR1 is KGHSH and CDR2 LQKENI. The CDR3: CASSPGGDYEQYF. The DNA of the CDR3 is TGTGCCAGCTCACCAGGGGGGGACTACGAGCAGTACTTC.

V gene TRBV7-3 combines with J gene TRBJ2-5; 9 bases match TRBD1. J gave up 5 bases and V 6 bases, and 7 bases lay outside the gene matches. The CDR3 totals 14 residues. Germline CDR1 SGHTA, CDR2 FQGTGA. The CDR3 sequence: CASSRDGQGETQYF. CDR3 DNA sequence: TGTGCCAGCAGTCGCGATGGACAGGGGGAGACCCAGTACTTC.

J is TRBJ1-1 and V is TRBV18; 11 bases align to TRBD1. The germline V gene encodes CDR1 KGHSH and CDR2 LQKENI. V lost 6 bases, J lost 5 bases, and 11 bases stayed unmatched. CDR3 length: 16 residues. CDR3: CASSPTGTGGITEAFF. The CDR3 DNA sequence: TGTGCCAGCTCGCCAACCGGGACAGGGGGAATAACTGAAGCTTTCTTT.

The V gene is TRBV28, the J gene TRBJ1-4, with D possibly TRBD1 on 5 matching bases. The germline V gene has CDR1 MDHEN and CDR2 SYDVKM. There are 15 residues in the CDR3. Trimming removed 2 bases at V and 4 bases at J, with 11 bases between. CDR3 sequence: CASSLRGPINEKLFF. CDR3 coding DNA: TGTGCCAGCAGTTTAAGGGGACCGATTAATGAAAAACTGTTTTTT.

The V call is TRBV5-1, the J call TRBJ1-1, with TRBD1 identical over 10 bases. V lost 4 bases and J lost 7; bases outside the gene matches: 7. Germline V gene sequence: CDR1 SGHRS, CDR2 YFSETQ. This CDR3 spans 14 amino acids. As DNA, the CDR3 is TGCGCCAGCAGCATAGGGACAGGGGTAGTTGAAGCTTTCTTT. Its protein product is CASSIGTGVVEAFF.

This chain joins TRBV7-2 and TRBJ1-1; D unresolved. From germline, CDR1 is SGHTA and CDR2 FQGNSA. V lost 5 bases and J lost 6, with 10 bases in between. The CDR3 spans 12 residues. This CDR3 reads CASSPYRAEAFF. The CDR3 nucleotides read TGTGCCAGCAGCCCCTACCGGGCTGAAGCTTTCTTT.

CDR3: CASRTDHYEQYF. The CDR3 nucleotides are TGCGCCAGCAGGACGGATCACTACGAGCAGTACTTC. V usage is TRBV5-1 and J usage is TRBJ2-7; D is ambiguous. The V and J ends lost 5 bases and 3 bases respectively, with 9 bases between them. Germline lookup yields CDR1 SGHRS and CDR2 YFSETQ. The CDR3 extends over 12 amino acids.

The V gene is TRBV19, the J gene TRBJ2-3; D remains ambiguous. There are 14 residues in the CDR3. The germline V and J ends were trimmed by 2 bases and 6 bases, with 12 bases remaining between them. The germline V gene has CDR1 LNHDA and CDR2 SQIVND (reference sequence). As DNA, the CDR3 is TGTGCCAGTAGTATACAAGGGTCTGGCGATACGCAGTATTTT. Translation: CASSIQGSGDTQYF.

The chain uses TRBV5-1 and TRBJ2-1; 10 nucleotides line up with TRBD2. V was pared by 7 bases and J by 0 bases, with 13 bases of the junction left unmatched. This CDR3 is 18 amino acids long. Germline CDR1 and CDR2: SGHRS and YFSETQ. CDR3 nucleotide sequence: TGCGCCAGCGTAAAGGGGCTTAGCGGGGGGATCTCCTACAATGAGCAGTTCTTC. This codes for CASVKGLSGGISYNEQFF.

The DNA for the CDR3 is TGTGCCAGCAGCTTAGGGGCCGCAGATACGCAGTATTTT. It encodes CASSLGAADTQYF. The rearrangement uses TRBV11-2 and TRBJ2-3, with no clear D. There are 13 residues in the CDR3. The V end lost 1 base, the J end lost 4 bases, and 6 bases lay between the germline ends. The V gene's germline CDR1 is SGHAT and CDR2 FQNNGV.

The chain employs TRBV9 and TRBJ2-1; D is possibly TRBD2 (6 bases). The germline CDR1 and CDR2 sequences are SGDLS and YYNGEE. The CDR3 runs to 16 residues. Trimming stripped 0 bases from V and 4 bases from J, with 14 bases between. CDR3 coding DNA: TGTGCCAGCAGCGTAGCTCTGGGGGAGGCTTACAATGAGCAGTTCTTC. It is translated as CASSVALGEAYNEQFF.

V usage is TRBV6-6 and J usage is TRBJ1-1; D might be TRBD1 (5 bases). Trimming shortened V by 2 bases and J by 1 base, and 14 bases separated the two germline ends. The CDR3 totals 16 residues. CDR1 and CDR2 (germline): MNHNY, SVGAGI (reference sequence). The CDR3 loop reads CASSYTNWRGNTEAFF. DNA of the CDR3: TGTGCCAGCAGTTACACCAACTGGAGGGGGAACACTGAAGCTTTCTTT.